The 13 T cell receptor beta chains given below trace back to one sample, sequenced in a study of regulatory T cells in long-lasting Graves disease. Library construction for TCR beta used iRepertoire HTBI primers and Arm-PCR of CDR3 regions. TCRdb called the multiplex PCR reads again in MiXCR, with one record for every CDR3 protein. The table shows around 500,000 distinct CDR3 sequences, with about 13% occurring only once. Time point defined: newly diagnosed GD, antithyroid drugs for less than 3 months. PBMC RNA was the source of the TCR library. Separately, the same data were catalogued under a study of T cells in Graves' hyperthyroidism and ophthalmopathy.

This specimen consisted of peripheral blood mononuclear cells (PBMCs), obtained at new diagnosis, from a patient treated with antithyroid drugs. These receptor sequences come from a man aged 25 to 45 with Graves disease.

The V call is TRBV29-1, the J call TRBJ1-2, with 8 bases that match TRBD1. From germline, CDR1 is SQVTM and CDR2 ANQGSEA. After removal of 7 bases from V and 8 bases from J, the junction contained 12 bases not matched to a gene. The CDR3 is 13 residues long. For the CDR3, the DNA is TGCAGCGCCCTGACAGGGGAAGAGGAAGGCTACACCTTC. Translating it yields CSALTGEEEGYTF.

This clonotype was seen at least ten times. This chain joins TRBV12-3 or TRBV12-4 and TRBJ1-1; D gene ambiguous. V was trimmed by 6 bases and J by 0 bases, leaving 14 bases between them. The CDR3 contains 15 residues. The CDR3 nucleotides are TGTGCCAGCAGACAGAGGCGAGCCGTGAACACTGAAGCTTTCTTT. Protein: CASRQRRAVNTEAFF.

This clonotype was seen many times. The CDR3 DNA reads as TGTGCCAGCAGCCAAGAACTAGCGGGAGCGTTGGATACGCAGTATTTT. This gives the protein CASSQELAGALDTQYF. V usage is TRBV3-1 and J usage is TRBJ2-3, with TRBD2 matching 11 bases. Germline loops: CDR1 LGHDT, CDR2 YNNKEL (reference sequence). The trim removed 0 bases at V and 6 bases at J, leaving 5 bases unmatched. This CDR3 contains 16 residues.

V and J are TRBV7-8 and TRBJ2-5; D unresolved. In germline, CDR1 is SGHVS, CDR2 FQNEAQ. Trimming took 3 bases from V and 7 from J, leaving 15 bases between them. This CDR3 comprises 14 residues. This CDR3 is CASSFSFPGGTQYF. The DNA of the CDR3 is TGTGCCAGCAGCTTTAGTTTCCCGGGCGGGACCCAGTACTTC.

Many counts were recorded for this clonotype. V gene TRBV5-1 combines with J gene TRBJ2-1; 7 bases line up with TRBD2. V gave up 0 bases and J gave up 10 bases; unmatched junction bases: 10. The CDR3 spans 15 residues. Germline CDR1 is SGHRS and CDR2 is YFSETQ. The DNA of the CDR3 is TGCGCCAGCAGCTTGGGGGGGGGAGGGGTTACCGAGCAGTTCTTC. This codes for CASSLGGGGVTEQFF. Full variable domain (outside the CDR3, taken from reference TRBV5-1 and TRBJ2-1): KAGVTQTPRYLIKTRGQQVTLSCSPISGHRSVSWYQQTPGQGLQFLFEYFSETQRNKGNFPGRFSGRQFSNSRSEMNVSTLELGDSALYLCASSLGGGGVTEQFFGPGTRLTVL.

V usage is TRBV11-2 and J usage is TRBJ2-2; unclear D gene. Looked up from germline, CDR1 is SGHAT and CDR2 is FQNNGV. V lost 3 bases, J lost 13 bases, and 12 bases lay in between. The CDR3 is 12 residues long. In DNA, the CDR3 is TGTGCCAGCAGCTTTCGCCAAATCGGGCTGTTTTTT. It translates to CASSFRQIGLFF.

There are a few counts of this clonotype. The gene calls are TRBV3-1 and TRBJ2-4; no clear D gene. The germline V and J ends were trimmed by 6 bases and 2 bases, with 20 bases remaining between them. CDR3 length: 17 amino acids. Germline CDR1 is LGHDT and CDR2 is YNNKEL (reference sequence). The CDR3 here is CASSRVYMNGSKNIQYF. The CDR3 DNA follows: TGTGCCAGCAGTCGTGTCTACATGAACGGATCCAAAAACATTCAGTACTTC.

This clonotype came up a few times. The CDR3, as DNA: TGTGCCAGCAGTTTACGGAGGGGCCCTAATGAAAAACTGTTTTTT. This codes for CASSLRRGPNEKLFF. The genes are TRBV27 and TRBJ1-4; weak D call: TRBD1 (5 bases). V gave up 2 bases and J gave up 3 bases, with 10 bases separating them. In germline, CDR1 is MNHEY, CDR2 SMNVEV (reference sequence). This CDR3 has 15 residues.

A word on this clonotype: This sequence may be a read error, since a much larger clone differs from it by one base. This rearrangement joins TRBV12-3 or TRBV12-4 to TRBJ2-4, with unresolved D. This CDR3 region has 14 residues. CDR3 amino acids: CASSSTPVGNIQHF. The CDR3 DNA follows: TGTGCCAGCAGTTCCACCCCGGTGGGCAACATTCAGCACTTC.

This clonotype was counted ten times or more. The CDR3 nucleotides are TGTGCCAGCAGCTTAGCAGGGACGAACTATGGCTACACCTTC. Translation: CASSLAGTNYGYTF. The rearrangement uses TRBV11-2 and TRBJ1-2; possible D gene TRBD1, 5 bases. V was pared by 1 base and J by 2 bases, with 8 bases between. Looked up from germline, CDR1 is SGHAT and CDR2 is FQNNGV. There are 14 residues in the CDR3.

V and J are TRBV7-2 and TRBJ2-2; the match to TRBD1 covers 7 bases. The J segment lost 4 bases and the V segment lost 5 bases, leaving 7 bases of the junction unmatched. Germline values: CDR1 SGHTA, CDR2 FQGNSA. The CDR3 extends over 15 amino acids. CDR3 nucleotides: TGTGCCAGCAGCCGGGTGGCAGGGGGCACCGGGGAGCTGTTTTTT. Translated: CASSRVAGGTGELFF.

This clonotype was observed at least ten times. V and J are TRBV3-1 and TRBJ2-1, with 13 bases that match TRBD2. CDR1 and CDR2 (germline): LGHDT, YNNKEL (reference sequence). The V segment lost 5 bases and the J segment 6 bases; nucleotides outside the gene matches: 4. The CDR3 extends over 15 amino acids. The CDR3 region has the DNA TGTGCCAGCAGCACCCGACTAGCGGGAGGCAATGAGCAGTTCTTC. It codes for CASSTRLAGGNEQFF.

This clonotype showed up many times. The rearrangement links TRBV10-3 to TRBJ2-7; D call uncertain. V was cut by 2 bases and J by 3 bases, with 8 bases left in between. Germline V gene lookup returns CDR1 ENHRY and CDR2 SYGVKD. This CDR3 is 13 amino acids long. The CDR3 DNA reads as TGTGCCATCAGTGAGAACACCATCTACGAGCAGTACTTC. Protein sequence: CAISENTIYEQYF.